These T cell receptor beta chains were read from a single sample in a study of blood T cells in healthy people across ages. TCRdb passed the 5' RACE reads through MiXCR, listing each CDR3 protein once. The sample shows 600,000 to 850,000 distinct CDR3 sequences, approximately 25% of them seen only once. The same data also contributed to another study, on T cells of mothers and their children.

Sequenced input: blood. The receptor source for this set is a boy younger than 18 in good health. Each CDR3 is given with its conserved first and last residue. The D gene is left open where the match is weak. Clone size is shown for a subset of rows, as once, few, many or a class of expanded clone.

V gene: TRBV7-2
D gene: TRBD2
clone size: many
J gene: TRBJ2-2
CDR3 protein: CASSQGLAANTGELFF
CDR3 DNA: TGTGCCAGCAGCCAAGGACTAGCGGCGAACACCGGGGAGCTGTTTTTT

V gene: TRBV12-3/TRBV12-4
D gene: NA
clone size: few
J gene: TRBJ2-7
CDR3 protein: CASSPSWTDEQYF
CDR3 DNA: TGTGCCAGCAGTCCCAGCTGGACGGACGAGCAGTACTTC

V gene: TRBV13
D gene: NA
clone size: NA
J gene: TRBJ2-7
CDR3 protein: CASSQASGRLSYEQYF
CDR3 DNA: TGTGCCAGCAGCCAGGCCAGTGGGCGGCTCTCCTACGAGCAGTACTTC

V gene: TRBV29-1
D gene: NA
clone size: NA
J gene: TRBJ2-7
CDR3 protein: CSVPTEGLEQYF
CDR3 DNA: TGCAGCGTTCCGACAGAAGGGCTCGAGCAGTACTTC

V gene: TRBV7-8
D gene: TRBD1
clone size: NA
J gene: TRBJ2-3
CDR3 protein: CASSSSTGGSSTDTQYF
CDR3 DNA: TGTGCCAGCAGCTCGTCGACAGGGGGGTCTAGCACAGATACGCAGTATTTT

V gene: TRBV20-1
D gene: TRBD2
clone size: many
J gene: TRBJ2-1
CDR3 protein: CSAPGLAGNEQFF
CDR3 DNA: TGCAGCGCGCCGGGACTAGCGGGTAATGAGCAGTTCTTC

V gene: TRBV28
D gene: NA
clone size: few
J gene: TRBJ1-2
CDR3 protein: CASSLTLTGSYGYTF
CDR3 DNA: TGTGCCAGCAGTTTAACCCTAACAGGGTCCTATGGCTACACCTTC

V gene: TRBV6-1
D gene: NA
clone size: NA
J gene: TRBJ2-1
CDR3 protein: CASSETSVKAYNEQFF
CDR3 DNA: TGTGCCAGCAGTGAGACTTCAGTCAAAGCCTACAATGAGCAGTTCTTC

V gene: TRBV2
D gene: TRBD2
clone size: NA
J gene: TRBJ2-2
CDR3 protein: CASRRLAGNTGELFF
CDR3 DNA: TGTGCCAGCAGAAGACTAGCGGGAAACACCGGGGAGCTGTTTTTT

V gene: TRBV20-1
D gene: NA
clone size: many
J gene: TRBJ2-1
CDR3 protein: CSASGGPYNEQFF
CDR3 DNA: TGCAGTGCTAGCGGGGGTCCCTACAATGAGCAGTTCTTC

V gene: TRBV7-2
D gene: TRBD2
clone size: NA
J gene: TRBJ2-1
CDR3 protein: CASSTRGLAGAIEQFF
CDR3 DNA: TGTGCTAGCAGCACTCGAGGACTAGCGGGAGCCATTGAGCAGTTCTTC

V gene: TRBV7-3
D gene: NA
clone size: few
J gene: TRBJ2-2
CDR3 protein: CASSFGGMANTGELFF
CDR3 DNA: TGTGCCAGCAGCTTCGGGGGTATGGCGAACACCGGGGAGCTGTTTTTT

V gene: TRBV12-3/TRBV12-4
D gene: NA
clone size: few
J gene: TRBJ2-1
CDR3 protein: CASSLAGIEQFF
CDR3 DNA: TGCGCCAGCAGTTTAGCAGGGATTGAGCAGTTCTTC

V gene: TRBV20-1
D gene: TRBD1
clone size: NA
J gene: TRBJ1-4
CDR3 protein: CGARDQTGDDEKLFF
CDR3 DNA: TGCGGTGCTAGAGACCAGACAGGGGATGATGAAAAACTGTTTTTT

V gene: TRBV7-3
D gene: NA
clone size: many
J gene: TRBJ2-5
CDR3 protein: CASSSGTQETQYF
CDR3 DNA: TGTGCCAGCAGCTCCGGGACACAAGAGACCCAGTACTTC

V gene: TRBV20-1
D gene: NA
clone size: few
J gene: TRBJ1-2
CDR3 protein: CSASIVLRGGGYGYTF
CDR3 DNA: TGCAGTGCTAGCATAGTCCTCAGGGGCGGAGGCTATGGCTACACCTTC

V gene: TRBV21-1
D gene: NA
clone size: NA
J gene: TRBJ2-6
CDR3 protein: CASSKPEGQYSSGANVLTF
CDR3 DNA: TGTGCCAGCAGCAAACCGGAGGGGCAGTACAGCTCTGGGGCCAACGTCCTGACTTTC

V gene: TRBV5-1
D gene: NA
clone size: NA
J gene: TRBJ1-5
CDR3 protein: CASSLQAGLHSAQHF
CDR3 DNA: TGCGCCAGCAGCTTACAGGCAGGGCTTCATTCAGCCCAGCATTTT

V gene: TRBV29-1
D gene: TRBD2
clone size: few
J gene: TRBJ2-5
CDR3 protein: CSVVIAGGYADQYF
CDR3 DNA: TGCAGCGTTGTGATTGCGGGGGGGTACGCAGACCAGTACTTC

V gene: TRBV6-5
D gene: TRBD1
clone size: NA
J gene: TRBJ1-2
CDR3 protein: CASSYWIAGGGGGYTF
CDR3 DNA: TGTGCCAGCAGTTATTGGATAGCAGGGGGCGGGGGTGGCTACACCTTC

V gene: TRBV7-2
D gene: NA
clone size: few
J gene: TRBJ2-5
CDR3 protein: CASSLSGTETQYF
CDR3 DNA: TGTGCCAGCAGCCTATCCGGGACGGAGACCCAGTACTTC